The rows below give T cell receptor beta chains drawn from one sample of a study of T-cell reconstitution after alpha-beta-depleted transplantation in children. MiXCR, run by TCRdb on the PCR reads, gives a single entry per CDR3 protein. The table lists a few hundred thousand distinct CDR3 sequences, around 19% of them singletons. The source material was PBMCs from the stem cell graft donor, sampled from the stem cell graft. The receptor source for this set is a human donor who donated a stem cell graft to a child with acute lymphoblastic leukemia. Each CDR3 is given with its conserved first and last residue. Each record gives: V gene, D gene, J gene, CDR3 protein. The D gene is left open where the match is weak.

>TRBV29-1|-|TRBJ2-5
CSVEGVGQLETQYF
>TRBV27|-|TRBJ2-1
CASSLSGWSYNEQFF
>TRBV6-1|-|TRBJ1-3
CASSRGVNPGNTIYF
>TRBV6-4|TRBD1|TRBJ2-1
CASSDSGDRGDEQFF
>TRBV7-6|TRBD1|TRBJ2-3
CASSPGQGGADTQYF
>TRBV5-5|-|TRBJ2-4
CASSLPGGAIQYF
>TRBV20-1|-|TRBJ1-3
CSARVLRGNTIYF
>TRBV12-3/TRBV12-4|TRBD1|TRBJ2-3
CASSLAHRQGEEDTQYF
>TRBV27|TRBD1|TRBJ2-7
CASSLSSGQLSYEQYF
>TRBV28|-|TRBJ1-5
CASSFRGGDNQPQHF
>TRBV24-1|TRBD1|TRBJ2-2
CATNAGTGRPGELFF
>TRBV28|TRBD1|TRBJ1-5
CASRSTGTGGNQPQHF
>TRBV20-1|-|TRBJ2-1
CSARERAGTYNEQFF
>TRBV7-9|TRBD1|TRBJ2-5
CASSPRDREETQYF
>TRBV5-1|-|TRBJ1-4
CASSLAGSDEKLFF
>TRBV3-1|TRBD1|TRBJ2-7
CASSPRTGGTYEQYF
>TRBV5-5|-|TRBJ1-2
CASSRSGQNYGYTF
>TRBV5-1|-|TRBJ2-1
CASSSDSLVVPFF
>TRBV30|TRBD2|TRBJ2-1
CAWSLAGGARSAEQFF
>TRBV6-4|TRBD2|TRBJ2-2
CASGLYPLPRLAGGPHPGELFF
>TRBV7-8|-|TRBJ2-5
CASSLPRLLGSRETQYF
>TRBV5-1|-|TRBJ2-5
CASREGLPETQYF
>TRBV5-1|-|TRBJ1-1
CASSLEAGWTEAFF
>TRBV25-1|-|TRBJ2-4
CASSEQGFDIQYF
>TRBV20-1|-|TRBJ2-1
CSALTLDWSYNEQFF
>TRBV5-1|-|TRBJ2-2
CASSGPSDRVNTGELFF
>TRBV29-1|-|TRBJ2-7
CSVERLDQSFRYEQYF